The clone carrying this T cell receptor beta chain was counted a single time. Antigen unknown. The CDR3 is 15 residues long. Germline V lookup: CDR1 SGHNT, CDR2 YYREEE (reference sequence). V shed 4 bases and J shed 3 bases, with 16 bases lying between them. TCRdb's table, derived via immunoSEQ multiplex PCR, lists solely in-frame clones and lacks some. The sample shows under 2,000,000 clones, 85% to 95% of them seen only once. The naive CD8 population came from CD45RO-negative cells selected for CCR7, without terminally differentiated effector memory CD45RA+ cells. Donors comprised healthy HIV-negative adults lacking recent acute infections or vaccinations. The sample is drawn from a study of shared clonotypes between healthy human individuals. Study background: Every donor yielded three CD4 naive, three CD4 memory, two CD8 naive and one CD8 memory plate. Study results and caveats: The study generally estimated greater richness for naive than memory subsets. In a handful of donors, approximately 5% of naive CD4 clonotypes appeared in common.

The clonotype originates from a man aged 18 to 29 in good health. The V and J genes are TRBV5-4 and TRBJ1-1; no clear D gene. The sample comprised naive CD8+ T cells sorted from blood. The CDR3 DNA follows: TGTGCCAGCAGCGATTTAACCGGGAGGGACACTGAAGCTTTCTTT. Its protein is CASSDLTGRDTEAFF.